These 7 T cell receptor beta chains were all obtained from the same sample, sequenced in a study of cytomegalovirus exposure and HLA in healthy donors. The PCR was carried out with 60 Vbeta primers and 13 Jbeta primers. Libraries were prepared by immunoSEQ multiplex PCR; TCRdb keeps only in-frame clonotypes and omits some of them. Of 150,000 or so clones listed, over 60% are singletons. Sequenced material: PBMCs. These receptor sequences come from a woman between 40 and 55 years old in good health and CMV-seronegative.

This clone came up once. This chain links TRBV7-9 with TRBJ2-7, with D possibly TRBD1 on 6 matching bases. The CDR3 has 15 residues. Trimming took 5 bases from V and 3 from J, leaving 17 bases between them. Germline V gene sequence: CDR1 SEHNR, CDR2 FQNEAQ (reference sequence). This chain's CDR3 is CASSLEGQFFYEQYF. CDR3 bases: TGTGCCAGCAGCCTAGAAGGACAGTTTTTCTACGAGCAGTACTTC.

V is TRBV30 and J is TRBJ2-2; D perhaps matches TRBD1 (8 bases). CDR3 length: 15 amino acids. V was cut by 7 bases and J by 3 bases, with 18 bases left in between. CDR1 and CDR2 (germline): GTSNPN, SVGIG (reference sequence). The chain's CDR3 is CAFKSGTGYTGELFF. CDR3 nucleotides: TGTGCCTTTAAAAGCGGGACAGGCTACACCGGGGAGCTGTTTTTT.

This clone turned up a few times. DNA for the CDR3: TGCGCCAGCAGCTCCCTGCCAGCAACTAATGAAAAACTGTTTTTT. Translating it yields CASSSLPATNEKLFF. The chain is built from TRBV5-1 and TRBJ1-4; D is unresolved. The germline V gene encodes CDR1 SGHRS and CDR2 YFSETQ. This CDR3 region has 15 residues. V dropped 3 bases and J dropped 0 bases, with 9 bases sitting between them.

J is TRBJ2-3 and V is TRBV18; weak D call: TRBD2 (5 bases). Germline CDR1 and CDR2: KGHSH and LQKENI. V was clipped by 6 bases and J by 1 base, with 11 bases between them. The length of the CDR3 is 14 residues. Here the CDR3 reads CASSERWGTDTQYF. CDR3 nucleotides: TGTGCCAGCTCTGAGCGGTGGGGCACAGATACGCAGTATTTT.

The rearrangement links TRBV10-3 to TRBJ1-2, with no clear D. The V end was cut by 6 bases, the J end by 8 bases, with 19 bases between. CDR3 length: 14 residues. Looked up from germline, CDR1 is ENHRY and CDR2 is SYGVKD. This chain's CDR3 is CAISERTPPRGYTF. The DNA for the CDR3 is TGTGCCATCAGCGAAAGGACTCCCCCTCGAGGCTACACCTTC.

This clone has just a few counts. This chain connects TRBV13 to TRBJ1-1, with D tentatively TRBD1 (6 bases). In germline, CDR1 is PRHDT, CDR2 FYEKMQ (reference sequence). The CDR3 contains 13 residues. Trimming shortened V by 5 bases and J by 6 bases, and 13 bases separated the two germline ends. This chain's CDR3 is CASSGQRRPEAFF. As DNA, the CDR3 is TGTGCCAGCAGCGGACAGCGACGCCCTGAAGCTTTCTTT.

The rearrangement links TRBV27 to TRBJ2-7, with D perhaps matching TRBD1 (6 bases). CDR3 length equals 19 residues. Trimming cost V 1 base and J 5 bases, with 27 bases left between them. Germline CDR1 and CDR2: MNHEY and SMNVEV (reference sequence). The CDR3 loop reads CASSLWGRSQVGFGDEQYF. The DNA of the CDR3 is TGTGCCAGCAGTTTATGGGGGCGATCACAGGTGGGATTCGGGGACGAGCAGTACTTC.